This T cell receptor beta chain was observed in a study of OX40 agonist ivuxolimab in advanced cancers. The protocol was immunoSEQ multiplex PCR, while the TCRdb copy is restricted to in-frame clones and leaves out a portion. The sample carries approximately 82,000 clones, 88% recorded once. The V and J ends lost 11 bases and 9 bases, in that order; junction bases with no gene match: 12. The germline V gene has CDR1 SGHTA and CDR2 FQGNSA. The length of the CDR3 is 13 residues. Here the sequenced sample was CD4+ or CD8+ T cells sorted from blood, taken in a trial of the OX40 agonist ivuxolimab. This receptor was obtained from an adult with an advanced solid tumor such as melanoma, head and neck, liver or kidney cancer. This chain connects TRBV7-2 to TRBJ2-3; 9 nucleotides line up with TRBD2. CDR3: CAGGLAGFRTQYF. The CDR3 DNA reads as TGTGCCGGCGGCCTAGCGGGGTTTAGGACGCAGTATTTT.